This T cell receptor (beta chain) was identified during a study of shared clonotypes between healthy human individuals. CD4+ cells underwent separation, giving CD45RA+ naive and CD45RA-negative memory subsets. Study-level points and caveats: Rarefaction analysis demonstrated incomplete sorted-subset sequencing notwithstanding large depth.

The germline V gene has CDR1 MGHRA and CDR2 YSYEKL. There are 14 residues in the CDR3. V lost 1 base and J lost 3, with 10 bases in between. Sequencing was at deep level. Assay used: immunoSEQ multiplex PCR; TCRdb lists only in-frame clones, some missing. The data contain about 2.3 million clones, under 95% of them singletons. Remarks on this clone: The antigen remains undetermined.

The V and J genes are TRBV4-1 and TRBJ2-7; TRBD1 is a possible D gene (6 bases). The TCR was taken from a man younger than 35 in good health. Some clones in this sample may be carry-over from other donors' samples. Sequencing was carried out using naive CD4+ T cells from PBMCs. The subset denotes: CD45RA+ positively selected. CDR3 region: CASSQANRDYEQYF. CDR3 bases: TGCGCCAGCAGCCAAGCAAACAGGGACTACGAGCAGTACTTC.